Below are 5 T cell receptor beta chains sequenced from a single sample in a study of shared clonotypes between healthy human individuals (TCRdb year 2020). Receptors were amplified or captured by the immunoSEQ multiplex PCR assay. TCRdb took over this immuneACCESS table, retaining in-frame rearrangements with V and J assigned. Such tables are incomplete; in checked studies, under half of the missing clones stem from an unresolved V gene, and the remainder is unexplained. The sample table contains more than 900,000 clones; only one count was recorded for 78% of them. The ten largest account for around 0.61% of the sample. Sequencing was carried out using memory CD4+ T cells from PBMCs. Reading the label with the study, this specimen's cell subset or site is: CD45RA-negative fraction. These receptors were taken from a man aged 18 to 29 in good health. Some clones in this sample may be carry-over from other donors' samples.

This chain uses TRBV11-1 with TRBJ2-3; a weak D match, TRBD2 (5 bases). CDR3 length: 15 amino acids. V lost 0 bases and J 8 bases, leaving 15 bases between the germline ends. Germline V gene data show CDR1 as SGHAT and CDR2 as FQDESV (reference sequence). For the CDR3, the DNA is TGTGCCAGCAGCTTAGCAGGATACGGTGAGGGTACGCAGTATTTT. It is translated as CASSLAGYGEGTQYF.

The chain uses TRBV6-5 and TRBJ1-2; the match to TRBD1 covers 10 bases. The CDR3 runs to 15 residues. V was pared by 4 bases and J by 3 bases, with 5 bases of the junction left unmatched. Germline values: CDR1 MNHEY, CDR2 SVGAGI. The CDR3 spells CASSSLTGGDYGYTF. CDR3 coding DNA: TGTGCCAGCAGTTCGTTGACAGGGGGCGACTATGGCTACACCTTC.

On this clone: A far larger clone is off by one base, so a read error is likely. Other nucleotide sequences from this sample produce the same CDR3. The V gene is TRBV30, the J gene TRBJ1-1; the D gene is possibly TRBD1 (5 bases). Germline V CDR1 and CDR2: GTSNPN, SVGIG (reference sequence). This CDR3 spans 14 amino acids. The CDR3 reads CAVDSRGNYPEAFF. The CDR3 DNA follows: TGTGCGGTGGATTCTCGGGGCAACTATCCTGAAGCTTTCTTT.

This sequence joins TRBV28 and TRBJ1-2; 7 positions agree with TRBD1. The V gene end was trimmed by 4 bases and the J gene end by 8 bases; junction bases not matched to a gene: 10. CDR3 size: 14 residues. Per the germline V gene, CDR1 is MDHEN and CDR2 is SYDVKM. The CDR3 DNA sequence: TGTGCCAGCAGTTCAAAGGGGCGCAGGGGGGGCTACACCTTC. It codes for CASSSKGRRGGYTF.

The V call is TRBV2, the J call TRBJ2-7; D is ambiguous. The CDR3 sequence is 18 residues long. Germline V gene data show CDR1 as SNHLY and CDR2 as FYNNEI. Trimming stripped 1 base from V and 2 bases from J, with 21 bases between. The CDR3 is CASSEGNPRTTLAYEQYF. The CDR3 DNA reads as TGTGCCAGCAGTGAAGGCAACCCTCGCACTACCCTCGCCTACGAGCAGTACTTC.